This T cell receptor (beta chain) is drawn from a study of cytomegalovirus exposure and HLA in healthy donors. In the study overall: Sequencing of some 190 million T cells in an earlier analysis found about 120 million unique TCR beta sequences. Regarding the study as a whole: Because they were indistinguishable, some V segments, including TRBV6-2 and TRBV6-3, were excluded. Later on, analysis showed that most CMV-associated TCR beta chains appeared to be HLA-restricted. Previous analysis showed most TCR beta V segments were productive about 90% or about 30% of the time.

CDR1 LGHNA and CDR2 YNFKEQ come from the germline V gene. The CDR3 is 15 residues long. Trimming removed 7 bases from V and 3 bases from J; junction bases left unmatched: 7. A multiplex PCR was run with 60 Vbeta primers and 13 Jbeta primers. Assay used: immunoSEQ multiplex PCR; TCRdb lists only in-frame clones, some missing. The sample consists of over 120,000 clones, about four fifths of them appearing once. This clone was picked up one time. No antigen is known for it. The V gene is TRBV4-2, the J gene TRBJ2-3, with TRBD2 matching 10 bases. Input material: PBMCs. The origin of this receptor is a woman aged 18-30 years in good health and CMV-seropositive. The DNA for the CDR3 is TGTGCCAGCACAGGCACTAGCGGGGTTACAGATACGCAGTATTTT. It specifies CASTGTSGVTDTQYF.